This TCR beta chain appears in the sequencing data of a study of T cells in Graves' hyperthyroidism and ophthalmopathy. Study-level findings and limits: Within blood appeared most thyroid clonotypes that had expanded above 0.001.

This clonotype appeared a few times. Its antigen is currently unknown. Amplification yielded TCR beta CDR3 regions, with RNA transcripts as the source. TCR CDR3 underwent first-round RT-PCR with the HTBI primer set. TCRdb independently ran MiXCR on the multiplex PCR reads; one entry per CDR3 protein. The repertoire holds a few hundred thousand distinct CDR3 sequences, with around 15% as singletons. V was cut by 0 bases and J by 1 base, with 6 bases left in between. CDR3 length: 14 amino acids. Germline V gene data show CDR1 as SGDLS and CDR2 as YYNGEE. The receptor comes from a woman aged 50 to 60 with Graves' hyperthyroidism that later progressed to Graves' ophthalmopathy. V usage is TRBV9 and J usage is TRBJ2-3; D gene unclear. The sample comprised blood. The CDR3 loop reads CASSVGVGTDTQYF. The CDR3 DNA sequence: TGTGCCAGCAGCGTAGGGGTCGGCACAGATACGCAGTATTTT. The full variable domain, completed using reference TRBV9 and TRBJ2-3, is DSGVTQTPKHLITATGQRVTLRCSPRSGDLSVYWYQQSLDQGLQFLIQYYNGEERAKGNILERFSAQQFPDLHSELNLSSLELGDSALYFCASSVGVGTDTQYFGPGTRLTVL.